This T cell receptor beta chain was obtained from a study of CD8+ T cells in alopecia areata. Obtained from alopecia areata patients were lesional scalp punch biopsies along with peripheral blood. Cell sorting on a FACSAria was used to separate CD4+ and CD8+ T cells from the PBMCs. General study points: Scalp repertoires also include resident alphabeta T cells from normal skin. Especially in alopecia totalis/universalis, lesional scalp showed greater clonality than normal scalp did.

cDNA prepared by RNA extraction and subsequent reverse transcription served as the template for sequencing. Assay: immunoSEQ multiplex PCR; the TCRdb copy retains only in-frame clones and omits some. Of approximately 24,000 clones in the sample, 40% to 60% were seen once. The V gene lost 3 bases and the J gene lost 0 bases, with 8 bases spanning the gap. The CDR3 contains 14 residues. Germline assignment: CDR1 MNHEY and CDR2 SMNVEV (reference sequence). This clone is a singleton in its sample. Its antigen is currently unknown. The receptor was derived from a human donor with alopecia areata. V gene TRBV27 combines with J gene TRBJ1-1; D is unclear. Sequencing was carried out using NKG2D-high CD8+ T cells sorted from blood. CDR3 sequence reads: CASSFRYLNTEAFF. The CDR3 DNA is TGTGCCAGCAGTTTCAGATACCTGAACACTGAAGCTTTCTTT.